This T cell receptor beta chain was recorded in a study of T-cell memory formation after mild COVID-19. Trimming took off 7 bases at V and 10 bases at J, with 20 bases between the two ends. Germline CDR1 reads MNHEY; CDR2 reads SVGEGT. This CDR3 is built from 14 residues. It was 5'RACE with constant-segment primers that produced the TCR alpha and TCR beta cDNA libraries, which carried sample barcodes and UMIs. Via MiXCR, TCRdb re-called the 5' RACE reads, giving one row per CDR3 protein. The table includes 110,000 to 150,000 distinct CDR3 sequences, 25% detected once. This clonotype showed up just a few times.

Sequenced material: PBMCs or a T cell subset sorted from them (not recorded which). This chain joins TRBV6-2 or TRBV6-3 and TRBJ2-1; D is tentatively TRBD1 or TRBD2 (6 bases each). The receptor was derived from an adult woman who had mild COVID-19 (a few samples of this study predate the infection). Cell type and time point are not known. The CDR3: CASTPLLGGSEQFF. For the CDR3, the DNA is TGTGCCAGCACCCCCCTCCTCGGGGGCTCGGAGCAGTTCTTC.